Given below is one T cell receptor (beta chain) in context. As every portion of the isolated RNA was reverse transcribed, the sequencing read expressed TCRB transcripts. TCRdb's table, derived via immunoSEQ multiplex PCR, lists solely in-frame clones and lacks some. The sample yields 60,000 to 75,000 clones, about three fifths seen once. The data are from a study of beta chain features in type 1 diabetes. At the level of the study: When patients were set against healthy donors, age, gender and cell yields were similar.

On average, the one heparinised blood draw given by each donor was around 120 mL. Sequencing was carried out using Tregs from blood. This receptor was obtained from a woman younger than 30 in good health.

The CDR3 is CASSSGLYSNQPQHF. The CDR3 DNA reads TGTGCCAGCAGTTCTGGACTGTATAGCAATCAGCCCCAGCATTTT. The V gene is TRBV7-9, the J gene TRBJ1-5, with unresolved D. CDR3 size: 15 residues. Trimming stripped 6 bases from V and 0 bases from J, with 12 bases between. CDR1 and CDR2 (germline): SEHNR, FQNEAQ (reference sequence).